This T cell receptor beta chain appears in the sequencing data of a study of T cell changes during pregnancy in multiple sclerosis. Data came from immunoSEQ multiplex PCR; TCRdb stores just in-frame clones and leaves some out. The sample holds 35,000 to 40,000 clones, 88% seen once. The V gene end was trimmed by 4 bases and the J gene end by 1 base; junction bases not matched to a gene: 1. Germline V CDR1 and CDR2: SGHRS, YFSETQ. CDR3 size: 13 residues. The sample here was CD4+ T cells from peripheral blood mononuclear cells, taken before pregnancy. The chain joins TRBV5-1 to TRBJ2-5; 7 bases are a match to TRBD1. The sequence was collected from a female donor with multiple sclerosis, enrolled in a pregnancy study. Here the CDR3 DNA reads TGCGCCAGCAGCCCAGGGGGCCAAGAGACCCAGTACTTC. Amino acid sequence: CASSPGGQETQYF.